This T cell receptor beta chain came from a study of blood T cell repertoires in COVID-19. Study summary: From the United States, Italy and Spain came samples of acute and convalescent COVID-19. PBMCs, B-cell-depleted T cells, or T cells provided the cDNA or gDNA that made up the material.

Comments on this clone: Germline and junction disagree at one end, which may indicate a read error.

In germline, CDR1 is GTSNPN, CDR2 SVGIG (reference sequence). This CDR3 contains 11 residues. Per the original methods: The authors estimated nucleated cell counts from reference gene primer amplification. This table comes from immunoSEQ multiplex PCR, and its TCRdb copy is limited to in-frame clones, with some not included. The DNA was the basis for D and trimming; V, J and clone size are from that table. The table has some 180,000 clones, about 90% seen once. The sample comprised peripheral blood. The TCR was taken from a man aged 50-59 years with acute or convalescent COVID-19. The J gene is TRBJ2-1, the V gene TRBV30; D unclear. CDR3 loop: CAWDSNNEQFF. Written as DNA, the CDR3 is TGTGCCTGGGACTCCAACAATGAGCAGTTCTTC.